In its sample, the clone carrying this T cell receptor (beta chain) was seen once. The data belong to a study of cytomegalovirus exposure and HLA in healthy donors. Use of 60 Vbeta and 13 Jbeta primers characterized the PCR. The protocol was immunoSEQ multiplex PCR, while the TCRdb copy is restricted to in-frame clones and leaves out a portion. Altogether some 150,000 clones are present, roughly 80% being singletons, with the ten largest covering 6.5% to 8.5%. This CDR3 has 17 amino acids. V lost 5 bases to trimming and J lost 0 bases; unmatched junction nucleotides: 13. The germline V gene encodes CDR1 SQVTM and CDR2 ANQGSEA.

V is TRBV29-1 and J is TRBJ2-3; 8 bases match TRBD2. The clonotype originates from a woman aged 40 to 49 in good health and CMV-seropositive. Sample: PBMCs. CDR3 loop: CSVWKAGVLKSTDTQYF. The CDR3 DNA sequence: TGCAGCGTTTGGAAAGCGGGGGTTCTCAAGAGCACAGATACGCAGTATTTT.